The subject of this entry is one T cell receptor beta chain. Its cognate antigen has yet to be identified. Per-base quality was not reported, and no clone a single base away is much larger than it. The sample belongs to a study of Tregs in tolerant kidney transplant recipients (dated by TCRdb to between 2018 and 2021). Regarding the complete study: The study applied TCRbeta sequencing to find donor-specific regulatory T cells before combined kidney and bone marrow transplantation and then followed those same cells after transplant. TCRbeta repertoire sequencing was used in a few healthy controls to compare several ways of expanding Tregs specific for an allogeneic donor.

For TCRbeta CDR3 sequencing, genomic DNA was extracted from sorted cells using the QIAGEN DNeasy Blood and Tissue Kit. Through immunoSEQ, high-throughput TCRbeta CDR3 sequencing was done commercially, including PCR amplification with internal controls and bias correction. The authors processed their data as follows. Unique productive TCRbeta sequences were defined by CDR3 nucleotide sequence where primers matched, otherwise by CDR3 amino acid sequence with Vbeta and Jbeta genes. Sorting error was corrected by removing sequences shared between sorted populations at a frequency ratio of 2:1 or less, and the remaining shared sequences were assigned to the higher population. Donor-reactive sequences were defined as at least 5-fold expanded in CFSE-low cells versus unstimulated cells, with frequency of at least 0.01% in CFSE-low cells. Repertoire divergence was quantified by Jensen-Shannon divergence using the top 100 TCRbeta sequences ranked by frequency. For samples with multiple sequencing runs, sorting error was corrected in each run separately before the runs were combined. TCRdb provides this immuneACCESS table in a form limited to in-frame rearrangements. Some clones are lacking; in checked studies, under half of them reflect an unresolved V gene, and why the rest are absent is not known. V, J and clone size are those of that table, while D and trimming were read from the DNA. Recorded for this sample are 200,000 to 300,000 clones; about four fifths of them occurred a single time. The ten top clones hold over 0.5% of the sample.

What the study reported, not specific to this receptor: Because only a small number of patients were included, the study had limitations, and the results will need to be validated in larger populations as well as under other immunosuppression protocols. Expanding Tregs with activated donor B cells appeared to identify the most biologically relevant and donor-specific TCRbeta repertoire. Although technical replication error seemed to be minimal, the question of biological reproducibility was not addressed directly.

Thawed PBMCs were FACS-sorted into unstimulated Tregs (CD4+CD25+CD127-), CD4+ non-Tregs (CD4+CD25-), CD4 cells and CD8 cells. Blood from healthy controls was obtained either from healthy volunteers or as purchased buffy coats. Healthy control blood was processed to PBMCs with a Ficoll density gradient and then cryopreserved, whereas patient PBMCs were collected both before and after transplant. The germline V gene encodes CDR1 SGHTA and CDR2 FQGNSA. The V and J ends are trimmed by 5 bases and 5 bases, leaving 15 bases between them. The CDR3 spans 14 residues, from the cysteine through the phenylalanine. Only the CDR3 part of the read is kept: 42 bases, read in frame from the first base.

The chain links TRBV7-2 with TRBJ2-5, with the D segment identity uncertain. This TCR was sampled from a human donor in good health. The sequencing input was CD4+ T cells from blood. The DNA is as follows: TGTGCCAGCAGCGGTAGGGTCGGTATCGAGACCCAGTACTTC. It codes for CASSGRVGIETQYF.